This T cell receptor (beta chain) was sequenced in a study of T cell responses to AZD1222 COVID-19 vaccine. Study-wide results and limits: Seropositive at baseline were only a handful of AZD1222 recipients. The span of vaccine-associated CD4 TCRs extended across spike, with dominance at 160-218 and 743-854.

Germline V gene sequence: CDR1 SGHDT, CDR2 YYEEEE. The CDR3 totals 15 residues. The ends were cut back, 6 bases at V and 5 bases at J, with 20 bases in the middle. On this clone: Its target is not known.

Pooled in the analysis were second doses at about 4 or about 12 weeks. Data came from immunoSEQ multiplex PCR; TCRdb stores just in-frame clones and leaves some out. The repertoire holds around 130,000 clones, 86% seen once, with roughly 3.1% in the top ten. The rearrangement joins TRBV5-6 to TRBJ1-2; no clear D. The sample in question was peripheral blood, obtained 28 days after the second AZD1222 dose. The source of this sequence is an adult who received the AZD1222 COVID-19 vaccine. The CDR3, as DNA: TGTGCCAGCACTTTAGTCCCGATCGAAGCATATGGCTACACCTTC. Encoded protein: CASTLVPIEAYGYTF. Full variable domain (remainder filled in from reference TRBV5-6 and TRBJ1-2): DAGVTQSPTHLIKTRGQQVTLRCSPKSGHDTVSWYQQALGQGPQFIFQYYEEEERQRGNFPDRFSGHQFPNYSSELNVNALLLGDSALYLCASTLVPIEAYGYTFGSGTRLTVV.